This T cell receptor beta chain was documented in a study of Graves' ophthalmopathy and Graves' hyperthyroidism. CDR3 length equals 16 residues. Germline CDR1 is SGHAT and CDR2 is FQDESV (reference sequence). The V gene end was trimmed by 5 bases and the J gene end by 3 bases; junction bases not matched to a gene: 10. Beta-chain TCR CDR3 regions were amplified from RNA transcripts. Second-round multiplex PCR followed a first-round RT-PCR using HTBI primers. TCRdb analysed the multiplex PCR reads with MiXCR anew, one entry per CDR3 protein. The sample shows about 400,000 distinct CDR3 sequences, about a sixth of them seen only once. Moderate-to-severe activity, CAS ≥3, NOSPECS ≥4 and a duration under 3 months were seen in donors with ophthalmopathy.

The receptor's source is a woman younger than 30 with Graves' ophthalmopathy. Sequenced material: peripheral blood. The V and J genes are TRBV11-1 and TRBJ1-5; 7 bases map to TRBD1. The CDR3 loop reads CASSAETGVLNQPQHF. The CDR3 DNA reads as TGTGCCAGCAGCGCCGAAACAGGGGTCCTCAATCAGCCCCAGCATTTT.